These T cell receptor beta chains were read from a single sample in a study of blood T cell repertoires in COVID-19. Data came from immunoSEQ multiplex PCR; TCRdb stores just in-frame clones and leaves some out. The table lists tens of thousands of clones, about four fifths of them singletons. The specimen sequenced was peripheral blood. The receptors were gathered from a human donor in a cohort sampled during active COVID-19. The CDR3 runs from the conserved cysteine through the conserved F or W. The D gene is left open where the match is weak. The listing skips clone size in some rows; elsewhere it reads once, few, many or a size class.

size	V	length	J	D	DNA	CDR3
-	TRBV6-2/TRBV6-3	15	TRBJ2-7	TRBD2	TGTGCCAGCAGCCCCGCCGGGACTAGGGCGAACGAGCAGTACTTC	CASSPAGTRANEQYF
-	TRBV19	13	TRBJ1-2	-	TGTGCCAGTAGTATAGACCCCCTCGGGGGCTACACCTTC	CASSIDPLGGYTF
-	TRBV24-1	13	TRBJ2-7	-	TGTGCCACCAGTGCCGGGACTCCCTACGAGCAGTACTTC	CATSAGTPYEQYF
-	TRBV29-1	13	TRBJ1-2	TRBD1	TGCAGCGCCCCGGGACAGGGGGCCTATGGCTACACCTTC	CSAPGQGAYGYTF
-	TRBV3-1/TRBV3-2	17	TRBJ2-2	-	TGTGCCAGCAGCCGGACAACAGGTGCGGCGTGGACCGGGGAGCTGTTTTTT	CASSRTTGAAWTGELFF
-	TRBV25-1	13	TRBJ2-1	-	TGTGCCAGCGAAAGGGGGGGGTACAATGAGCAGTTCTTC	CASERGGYNEQFF
few	TRBV28	12	TRBJ2-1	-	TGTGCCAGCAGTTCCCCCCCCTATGAGCAGTTCTTC	CASSSPPYEQFF
-	TRBV19	14	TRBJ2-1	TRBD1	TGTGCCAGTAGTATCGGACAGGGTAGGAATGAGCAGTTCTTC	CASSIGQGRNEQFF
-	TRBV5-1	13	TRBJ1-2	TRBD1	TGCGCCAGCAGCTGGGACAGGGCGGGCGGCTACACCTTC	CASSWDRAGGYTF
-	TRBV29-1	13	TRBJ1-5	TRBD1	TGCAGCGTCTCCGGGGACAGGGAGCAGCCCCAGCATTTT	CSVSGDREQPQHF
-	TRBV6-2/TRBV6-3	14	TRBJ2-7	TRBD2	TGTGCCAGCAGTTCCCTAGCGGGGGGCTACGAGCAGTACTTC	CASSSLAGGYEQYF
-	TRBV18	15	TRBJ2-2	TRBD1	TGTGCCAGTCTCGAGGGGGCCTGGAACACCGGGGAGCTGTTTTTT	CASLEGAWNTGELFF
-	TRBV5-4	16	TRBJ2-5	TRBD2	TGTGCCAGCAGCGCCCAGCGGGGGCACCAGGGGGAGACCCAGTACTTC	CASSAQRGHQGETQYF
-	TRBV6-5	15	TRBJ2-7	TRBD2	TGTGCCAGCAGTCCCGGACTAGCGGGAGCGTACGAGCAGTACTTC	CASSPGLAGAYEQYF
-	TRBV19	14	TRBJ2-4	TRBD2	TGTGCCAGTAGCTCTAGCGGGAGGGCGAACATTCAGTACTTC	CASSSSGRANIQYF
-	TRBV5-1	14	TRBJ2-4	-	TGCGCCAGCAATCCAGGGGAGACCAAAAACATTCAGTACTTC	CASNPGETKNIQYF
-	TRBV5-1	15	TRBJ1-4	TRBD1	TGCGCCAGCAGCGCCTCCGGGACAGGAAATGAAAAACTGTTTTTT	CASSASGTGNEKLFF
-	TRBV7-9	13	TRBJ2-5	-	TGTGCCAGCAGCTTAAGAGGCGGCGAGACCCAGTACTTC	CASSLRGGETQYF
-	TRBV24-1	15	TRBJ2-5	TRBD1	TGTGCCACCAGTGATCCCGGACAGGTCGGACAGACCCAGTACTTC	CATSDPGQVGQTQYF
-	TRBV25-1	15	TRBJ2-3	-	TGTGCCAGCAGTAGACCAGGGGAACCATGGGATACGCAGTATTTT	CASSRPGEPWDTQYF
-	TRBV5-1	14	TRBJ2-7	TRBD1	TGCGCCAGCAGTCTGGACAGGGGGGGAGACGAGCAGTACTTC	CASSLDRGGDEQYF
-	TRBV30	14	TRBJ2-2	-	TGTGCCTGGAGTCCCTCATCCAGGGTCGGGGAGCTGTTTTTT	CAWSPSSRVGELFF
-	TRBV18	13	TRBJ2-1	TRBD2	TGTGCCAGCTCACCGGGACTAGCGGAAGAGCAGTTCTTC	CASSPGLAEEQFF
few	TRBV7-2	14	TRBJ2-1	TRBD2	TGTGCCAGCAGCTTCGGACTAGCGGGGGGCGAGCAGTTCTTC	CASSFGLAGGEQFF
once	TRBV6-5	15	TRBJ1-1	TRBD1	TGTGCCAGCAGTTCCGCCGGGACAGGGAACACTGAAGCTTTCTTT	CASSSAGTGNTEAFF
-	TRBV5-3	15	TRBJ2-1	TRBD2	TGTGCCAGAAGAAGTACTAGCGGGAGATCTAATGAGCAGTTCTTC	CARRSTSGRSNEQFF
-	TRBV18	14	TRBJ1-3	-	TGTGCCAGCTCACCGCAGGGGCCTGGAAACACCATATATTTT	CASSPQGPGNTIYF
few	TRBV7-2	15	TRBJ2-3	TRBD2	TGTGCCAGCAGCTCTAGCGGGGTTAGCACAGATACGCAGTATTTT	CASSSSGVSTDTQYF
-	TRBV2	15	TRBJ2-1	-	TGTGCCAGCAAACCCTTTCGTAGCTCCTACAATGAGCAGTTCTTC	CASKPFRSSYNEQFF
few	TRBV15	17	TRBJ1-5	TRBD1	TGTGCCACCAGCAGCCTAGCTGCAGGGACAGGGGGTCAGCCCCAGCATTTT	CATSSLAAGTGGQPQHF
-	TRBV7-2	15	TRBJ1-5	TRBD1	TGTGCCAGCAGCCCCCTCGGGACAGGGCTGTCAGTTCAGCATTTT	CASSPLGTGLSVQHF
-	TRBV7-9	15	TRBJ2-1	TRBD2	TGTGCCAGCAGCCTAGGGACTAGCGGGGGTACGAAGCAGTTCTTC	CASSLGTSGGTKQFF
-	TRBV19	19	TRBJ2-7	TRBD2	TGTGCCAGTAGTCGGGTCGGCGGGGGAGGTTCGGAAAAAACCTACGAGCAGTACTTC	CASSRVGGGGSEKTYEQYF
-	TRBV28	12	TRBJ2-3	-	TGTGCCAGCAGTCCTCGAATCTCGGGAAAGTATTTT	CASSPRISGKYF
-	TRBV30	15	TRBJ2-3	TRBD2	TGTGCCTGGACGGTAGCGGGGGGTAGCACAGATACGCAGTATTTT	CAWTVAGGSTDTQYF
-	TRBV5-1	14	TRBJ2-1	TRBD1	TGCGCCAGCAGCTTACAGGGGTCGGGCGATGAGCAGTTCTTC	CASSLQGSGDEQFF
-	TRBV7-3	16	TRBJ2-1	-	TGTGCCAGCAGCCTCAGGACTGGCAGCTCCTACAATGAGCAGTTCTTC	CASSLRTGSSYNEQFF
-	TRBV7-2	15	TRBJ1-1	-	TGTGCCAGCAGCCTTAGCGGGGCAGGGTACACTGAAGCTTTCTTT	CASSLSGAGYTEAFF
-	TRBV28	14	TRBJ2-1	TRBD2	TGTGCCAGCAGGGGGACTAGGGTATTGGATGAGCAGTTCTTC	CASRGTRVLDEQFF
-	TRBV5-1	15	TRBJ2-7	-	TGCGCCAGCAGCTTGGGGCAGGGGGGCCCCTACGAGCAGTACTTC	CASSLGQGGPYEQYF
-	TRBV10-3	14	TRBJ2-3	TRBD2	TGTGCCATCAGACTTAGCGGGGGCACAGATACGCAGTATTTT	CAIRLSGGTDTQYF
-	TRBV10-3	13	TRBJ2-1	-	TGTGCCATCAGATCTACCGCTAACAATGAGCAGTTCTTC	CAIRSTANNEQFF
-	TRBV27	14	TRBJ2-1	-	TGTGCCAGCAGTTATCGGGGGAGAGGCAATGAGCAGTTCTTC	CASSYRGRGNEQFF
few	TRBV2	15	TRBJ1-5	TRBD1	TGTGCCAGCAGTGAAGAGACAGGGAGCAATCAGCCCCAGCATTTT	CASSEETGSNQPQHF
-	TRBV13	17	TRBJ1-3	-	TGTGCCAGCAGCTTAGAGGGGGTGGGTAGCTCTGGAAACACCATATATTTT	CASSLEGVGSSGNTIYF
once	TRBV15	14	TRBJ2-7	-	TGTGCCACCAGCAGAGGAGACAGTTCCTACGAGCAGTACTTC	CATSRGDSSYEQYF
-	TRBV19	16	TRBJ1-4	TRBD1	TGTGCCAGTAGTGTTTTTCAGGGACAGGGGAACGAAAAACTGTTTTTT	CASSVFQGQGNEKLFF
-	TRBV15	15	TRBJ1-5	-	TGTGCCACCAGCAGAGTACCCATACGGGACTTCTCCCAGCATTTT	CATSRVPIRDFSQHF
once	TRBV9	15	TRBJ2-4	TRBD2	TGTGCCAGCAGCGTAGCGGGGGGGCCCAGTACCATTCAGTACTTC	CASSVAGGPSTIQYF
-	TRBV5-6	15	TRBJ1-1	TRBD1	TGTGCCAGCAGCCTGACAGGGGTGGAGAACACTGAAGCTTTCTTT	CASSLTGVENTEAFF
few	TRBV19	14	TRBJ1-5	-	TGTGCCAGTAGTACGCTGACAGGCAATCAGCCCCAGCATTTT	CASSTLTGNQPQHF
-	TRBV5-1	15	TRBJ2-3	TRBD1	TGCGCCAGCAGCTCTCGGACAGGGGACCCAGATACGCAGTATTTT	CASSSRTGDPDTQYF
-	TRBV7-2	15	TRBJ1-6	-	TGTGCCAGCAGCCACAGGGCTCTAGGCGATTCACCCCTCCACTTT	CASSHRALGDSPLHF